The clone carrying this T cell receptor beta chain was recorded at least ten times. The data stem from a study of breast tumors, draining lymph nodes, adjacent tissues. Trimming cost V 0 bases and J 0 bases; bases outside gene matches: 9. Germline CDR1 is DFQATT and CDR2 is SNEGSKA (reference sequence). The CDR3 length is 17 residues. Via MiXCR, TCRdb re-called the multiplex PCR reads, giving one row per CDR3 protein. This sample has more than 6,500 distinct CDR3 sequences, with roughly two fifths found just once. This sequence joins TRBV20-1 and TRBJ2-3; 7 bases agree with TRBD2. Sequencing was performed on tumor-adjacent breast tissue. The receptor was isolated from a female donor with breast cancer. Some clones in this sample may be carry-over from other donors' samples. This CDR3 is CSARDPKTSQSTDTQYF. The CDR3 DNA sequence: TGCAGTGCTAGAGATCCCAAGACTAGCCAAAGCACAGATACGCAGTATTTT.